This T cell receptor (beta chain) is drawn from a study of beta chain features in type 1 diabetes. Study outcomes and limitations: It was among patients, rather than healthy donors, that naive, central memory and Treg TCRB repertoires appeared more similar.

What was sequenced were expressed TCRB transcripts, since all of the isolated RNA had been reverse transcribed. Clones were read by immunoSEQ multiplex PCR, and TCRdb kept only the in-frame ones, dropping some. Of about 930,000 clones listed, roughly a sixth are singletons. As regards this clone: Antigen: not known.

The V end lost 2 bases, the J end lost 6 bases, and 12 bases lay between the germline ends. CDR3 length: 14 residues. Germline-derived CDR1 and CDR2 are SGHNT and YYREEE (reference sequence). The V call is TRBV5-4, the J call TRBJ2-4; D might be TRBD2 (6 bases). This receptor was obtained from a woman aged 18-35 years in good health. The specimen sequenced was naive CD4+ T cells from blood. This CDR3 is CASSLVGGGNIQYF. CDR3 DNA sequence: TGTGCCAGCAGCTTAGTGGGAGGAGGAAACATTCAGTACTTC.